The source of this TCR beta chain is a study of blood T cell repertoires in COVID-19. Study at large: Spain, Italy and the United States supplied samples that represented acute and convalescent COVID-19. From T cells, B-cell-depleted T cells, or PBMCs came the material, which was cDNA or gDNA.

In the source study's methods: Reference gene primer amplification gave estimated nucleated cell counts. The protocol was immunoSEQ multiplex PCR, while the TCRdb copy is restricted to in-frame clones and leaves out a portion. The DNA gave D and trimming, while V, J and clone size come from that table. This table holds hundreds of thousands of clones, about four fifths found once. Germline CDR1 MDHEN, CDR2 SYDVKM. V was cut by 4 bases and J by 5 bases, with 15 bases left in between. This CDR3 is built from 15 residues. This clone was found once. The clonotype comes from a woman aged 45-65 years who had recovered from COVID-19. The gene calls are TRBV28 and TRBJ2-1; a possible D gene is TRBD1 (6 bases). Sequencing input: peripheral blood. The CDR3 here is CASSSPWTVDNEQFF. In DNA form, the CDR3 reads TGTGCCAGCAGTTCCCCTTGGACAGTGGACAATGAGCAGTTCTTC.